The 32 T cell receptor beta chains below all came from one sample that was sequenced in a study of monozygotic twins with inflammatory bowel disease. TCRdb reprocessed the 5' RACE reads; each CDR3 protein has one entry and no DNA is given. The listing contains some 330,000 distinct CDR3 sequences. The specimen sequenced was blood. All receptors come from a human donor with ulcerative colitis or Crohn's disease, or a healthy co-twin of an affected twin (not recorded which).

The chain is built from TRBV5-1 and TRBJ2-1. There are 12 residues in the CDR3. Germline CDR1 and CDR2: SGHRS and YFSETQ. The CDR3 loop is CASSLPGLEQFF.

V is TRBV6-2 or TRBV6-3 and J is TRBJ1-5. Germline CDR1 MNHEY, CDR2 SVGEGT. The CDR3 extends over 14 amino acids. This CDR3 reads CASSYFQGREPQHF.

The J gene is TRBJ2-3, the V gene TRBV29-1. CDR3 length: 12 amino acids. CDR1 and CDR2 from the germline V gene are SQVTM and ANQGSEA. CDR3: CSVTLGTDTQYF.

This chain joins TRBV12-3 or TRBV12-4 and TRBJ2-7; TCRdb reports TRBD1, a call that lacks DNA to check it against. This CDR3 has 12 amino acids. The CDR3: CASSPGGYEQYF.

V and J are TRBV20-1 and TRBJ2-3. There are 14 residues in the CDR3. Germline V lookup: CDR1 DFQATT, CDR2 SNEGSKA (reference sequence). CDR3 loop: CSARRQPGTDTQYF.

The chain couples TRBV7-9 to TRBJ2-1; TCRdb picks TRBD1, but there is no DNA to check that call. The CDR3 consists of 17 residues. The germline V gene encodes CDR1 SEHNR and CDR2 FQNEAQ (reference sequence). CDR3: CASSLVGTRGYYNEQFF.

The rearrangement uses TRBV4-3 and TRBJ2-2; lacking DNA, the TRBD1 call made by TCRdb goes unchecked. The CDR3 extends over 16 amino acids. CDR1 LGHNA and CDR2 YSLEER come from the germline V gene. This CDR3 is CASSLGGTANTGELFF.

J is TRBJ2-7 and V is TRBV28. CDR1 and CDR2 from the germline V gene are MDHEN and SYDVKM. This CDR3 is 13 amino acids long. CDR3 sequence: CASSLPVAYEQYF.

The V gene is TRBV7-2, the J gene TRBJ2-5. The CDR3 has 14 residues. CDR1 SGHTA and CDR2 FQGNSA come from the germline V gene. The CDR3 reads CASSLDGVRETQYF.

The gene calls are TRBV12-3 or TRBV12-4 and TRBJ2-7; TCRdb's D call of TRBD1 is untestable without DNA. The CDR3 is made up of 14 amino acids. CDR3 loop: CASSFGGGFYEQYF.

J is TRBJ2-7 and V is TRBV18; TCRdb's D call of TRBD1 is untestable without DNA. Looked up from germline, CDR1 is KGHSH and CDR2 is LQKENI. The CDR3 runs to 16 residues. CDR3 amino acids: CASSPTSTLTGNEQYF.

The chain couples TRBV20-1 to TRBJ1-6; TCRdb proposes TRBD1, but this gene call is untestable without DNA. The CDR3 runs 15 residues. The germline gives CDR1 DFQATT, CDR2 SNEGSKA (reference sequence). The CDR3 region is CSTTLRGDRNSPLHF.

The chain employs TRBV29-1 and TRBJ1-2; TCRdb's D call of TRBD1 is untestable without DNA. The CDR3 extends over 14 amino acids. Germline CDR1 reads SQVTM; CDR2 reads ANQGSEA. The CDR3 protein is CSVDVAATRRGYTF.

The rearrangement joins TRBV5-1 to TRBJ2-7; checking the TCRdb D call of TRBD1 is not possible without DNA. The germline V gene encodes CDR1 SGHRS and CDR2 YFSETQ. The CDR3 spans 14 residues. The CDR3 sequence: CASSLAGTGPEQYF.

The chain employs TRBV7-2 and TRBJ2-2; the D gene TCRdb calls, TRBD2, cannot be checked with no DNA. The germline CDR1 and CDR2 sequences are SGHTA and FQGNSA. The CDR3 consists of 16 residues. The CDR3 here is CASSTSLAENTGELFF.

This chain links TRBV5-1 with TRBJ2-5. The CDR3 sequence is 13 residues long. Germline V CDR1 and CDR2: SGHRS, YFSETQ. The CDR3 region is CASSFNSRETQYF.

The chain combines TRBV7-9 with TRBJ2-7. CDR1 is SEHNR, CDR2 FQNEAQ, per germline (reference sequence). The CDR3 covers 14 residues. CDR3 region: CASSLWSPSYEQYF.

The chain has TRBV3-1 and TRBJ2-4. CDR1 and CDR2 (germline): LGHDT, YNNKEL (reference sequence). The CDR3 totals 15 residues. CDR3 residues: CASSPPGFTKNIQYF.

CDR3 residues: CASSQLPGQGAYEQYF. This chain uses TRBV4-3 with TRBJ2-7; with no DNA, the TCRdb D assignment of TRBD1 cannot be verified. The CDR3 is made up of 16 amino acids. Germline V lookup: CDR1 LGHNA, CDR2 YSLEER.

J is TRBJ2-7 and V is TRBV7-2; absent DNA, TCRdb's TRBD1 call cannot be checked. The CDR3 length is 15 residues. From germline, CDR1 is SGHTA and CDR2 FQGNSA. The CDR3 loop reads CASSREIQGSYEQYF.

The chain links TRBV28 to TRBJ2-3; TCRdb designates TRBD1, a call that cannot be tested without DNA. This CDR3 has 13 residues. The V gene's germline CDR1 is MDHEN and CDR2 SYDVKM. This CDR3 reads CASKNRVSDTQYF.

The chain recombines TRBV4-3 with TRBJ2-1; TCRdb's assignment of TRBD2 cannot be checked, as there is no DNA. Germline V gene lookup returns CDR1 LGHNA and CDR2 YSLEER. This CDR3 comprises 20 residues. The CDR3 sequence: CASSQDLWASGGGYYNEQFF.

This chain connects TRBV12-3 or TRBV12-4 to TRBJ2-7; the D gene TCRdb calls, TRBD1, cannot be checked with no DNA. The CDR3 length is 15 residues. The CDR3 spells CASSPTRQGRNEQYF.

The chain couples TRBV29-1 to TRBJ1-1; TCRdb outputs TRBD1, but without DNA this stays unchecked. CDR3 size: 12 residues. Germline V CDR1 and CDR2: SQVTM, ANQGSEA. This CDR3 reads CSTQGISSEAFF.

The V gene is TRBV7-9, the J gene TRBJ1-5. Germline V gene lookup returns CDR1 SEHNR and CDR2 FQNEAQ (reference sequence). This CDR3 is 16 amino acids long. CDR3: CASSLAGGRSNQPQHF.

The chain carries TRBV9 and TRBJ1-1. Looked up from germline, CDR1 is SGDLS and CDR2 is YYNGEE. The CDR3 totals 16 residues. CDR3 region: CASSVAATGKSREAFF.

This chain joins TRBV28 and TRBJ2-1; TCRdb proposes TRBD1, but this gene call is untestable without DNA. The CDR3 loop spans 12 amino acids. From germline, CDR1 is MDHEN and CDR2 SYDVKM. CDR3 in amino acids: CASTGRTNEQFF.

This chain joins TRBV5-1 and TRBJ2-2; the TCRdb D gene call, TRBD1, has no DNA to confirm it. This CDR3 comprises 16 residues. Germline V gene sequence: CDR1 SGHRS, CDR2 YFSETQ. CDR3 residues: CASSGMTGTNTGELFF.

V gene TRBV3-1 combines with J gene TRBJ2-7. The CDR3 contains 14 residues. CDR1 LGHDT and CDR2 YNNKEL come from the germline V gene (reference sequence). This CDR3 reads CASSQVPTAYEQYF.

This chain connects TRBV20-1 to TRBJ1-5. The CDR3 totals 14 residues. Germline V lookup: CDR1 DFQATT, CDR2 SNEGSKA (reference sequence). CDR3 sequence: CSAKTGSSHQPQHF.

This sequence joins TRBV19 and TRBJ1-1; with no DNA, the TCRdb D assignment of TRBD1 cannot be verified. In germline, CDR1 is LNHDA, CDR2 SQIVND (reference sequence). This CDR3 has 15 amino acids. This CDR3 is CASRSRGLSDTEAFF.

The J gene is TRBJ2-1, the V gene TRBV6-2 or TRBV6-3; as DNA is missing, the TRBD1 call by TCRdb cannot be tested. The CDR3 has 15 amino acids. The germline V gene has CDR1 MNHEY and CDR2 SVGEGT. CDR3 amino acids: CASTLTGTGVNEQFF.